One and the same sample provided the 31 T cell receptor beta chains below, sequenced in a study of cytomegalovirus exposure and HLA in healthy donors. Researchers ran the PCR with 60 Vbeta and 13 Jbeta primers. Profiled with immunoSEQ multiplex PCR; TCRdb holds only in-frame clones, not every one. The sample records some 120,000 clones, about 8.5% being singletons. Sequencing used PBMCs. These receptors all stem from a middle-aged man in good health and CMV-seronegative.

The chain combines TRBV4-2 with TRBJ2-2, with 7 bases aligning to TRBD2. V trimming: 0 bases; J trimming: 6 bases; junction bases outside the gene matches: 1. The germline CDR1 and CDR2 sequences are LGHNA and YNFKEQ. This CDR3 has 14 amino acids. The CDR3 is CASSQELAPGELFF. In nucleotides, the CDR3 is TGTGCCAGCAGCCAAGAACTAGCGCCCGGGGAGCTGTTTTTT.

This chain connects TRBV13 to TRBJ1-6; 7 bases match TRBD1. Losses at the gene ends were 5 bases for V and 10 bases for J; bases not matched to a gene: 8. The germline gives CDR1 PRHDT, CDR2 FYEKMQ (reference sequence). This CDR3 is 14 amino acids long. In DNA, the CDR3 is TGTGCCAGCAGCATCCGGACAGGAAGGTCACCCCTCCACTTT. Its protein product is CASSIRTGRSPLHF.

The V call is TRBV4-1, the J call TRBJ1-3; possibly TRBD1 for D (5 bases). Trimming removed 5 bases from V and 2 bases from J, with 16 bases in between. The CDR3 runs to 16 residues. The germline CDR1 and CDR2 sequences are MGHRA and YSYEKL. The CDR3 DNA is TGCGCCAGCAGCTCCGCGGGGGGAACGACTGGAAACACCATATATTTT. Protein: CASSSAGGTTGNTIYF.

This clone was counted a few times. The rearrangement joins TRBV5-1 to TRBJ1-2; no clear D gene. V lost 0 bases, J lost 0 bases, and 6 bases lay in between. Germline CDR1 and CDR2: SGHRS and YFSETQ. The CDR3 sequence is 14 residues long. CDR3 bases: TGCGCCAGCAGCTTGGACGGTTCTAACTATGGCTACACCTTC. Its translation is CASSLDGSNYGYTF.

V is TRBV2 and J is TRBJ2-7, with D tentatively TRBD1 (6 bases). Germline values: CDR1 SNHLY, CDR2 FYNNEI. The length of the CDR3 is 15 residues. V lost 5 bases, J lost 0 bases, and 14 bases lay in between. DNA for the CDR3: TGTGCCAGCAGTAGAGGGACACCGAGCTCCTACGAGCAGTACTTC. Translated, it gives CASSRGTPSSYEQYF.

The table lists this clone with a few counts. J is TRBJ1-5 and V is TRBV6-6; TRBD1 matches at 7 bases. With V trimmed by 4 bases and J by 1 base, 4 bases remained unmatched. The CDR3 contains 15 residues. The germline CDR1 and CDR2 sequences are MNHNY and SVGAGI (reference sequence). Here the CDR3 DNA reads TGTGCCAGCAGTTCACAGGGGAAAAGCAATCAGCCCCAGCATTTT. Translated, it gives CASSSQGKSNQPQHF.

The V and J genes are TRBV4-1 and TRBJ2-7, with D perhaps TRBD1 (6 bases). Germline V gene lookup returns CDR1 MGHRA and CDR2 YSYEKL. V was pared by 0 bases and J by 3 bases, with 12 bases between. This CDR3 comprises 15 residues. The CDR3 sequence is CASSQDPKTGYEQYF. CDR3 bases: TGCGCCAGCAGCCAAGACCCCAAGACAGGCTACGAGCAGTACTTC.

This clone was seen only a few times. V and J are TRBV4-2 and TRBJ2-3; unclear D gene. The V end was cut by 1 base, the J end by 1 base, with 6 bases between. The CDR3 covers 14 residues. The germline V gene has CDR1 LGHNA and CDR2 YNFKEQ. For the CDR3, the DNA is TGTGCCAGCAGCCAAGGAGTCGGCACAGATACGCAGTATTTT. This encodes CASSQGVGTDTQYF.

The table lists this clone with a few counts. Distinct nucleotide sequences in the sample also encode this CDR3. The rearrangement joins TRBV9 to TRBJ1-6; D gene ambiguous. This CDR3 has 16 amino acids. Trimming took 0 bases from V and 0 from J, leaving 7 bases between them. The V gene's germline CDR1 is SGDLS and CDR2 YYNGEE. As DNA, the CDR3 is TGTGCCAGCAGCGTAGGAGAGAGCTCCTATAATTCACCCCTCCACTTT. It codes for CASSVGESSYNSPLHF.

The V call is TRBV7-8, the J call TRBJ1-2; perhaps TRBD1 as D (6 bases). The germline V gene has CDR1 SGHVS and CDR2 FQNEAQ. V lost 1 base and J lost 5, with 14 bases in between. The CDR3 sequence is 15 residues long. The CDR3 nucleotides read TGTGCCAGCAGCTTAGGAGGGGGGGGAGTTTATGGCTACACCTTC. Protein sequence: CASSLGGGGVYGYTF. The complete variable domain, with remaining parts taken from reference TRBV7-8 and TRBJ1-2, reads GAGVSQSPRYKVAKRGQDVALRCDPISGHVSLFWYQQALGQGPEFLTYFQNEAQLDKSGLPSDRFFAERPEGSVSTLKIQRTQQEDSAVYLCASSLGGGGVYGYTFGSGTRLTVV.

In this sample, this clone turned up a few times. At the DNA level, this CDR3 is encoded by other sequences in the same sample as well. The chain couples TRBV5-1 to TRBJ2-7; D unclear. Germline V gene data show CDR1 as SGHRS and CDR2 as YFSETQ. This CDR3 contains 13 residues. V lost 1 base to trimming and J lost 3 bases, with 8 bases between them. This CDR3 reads CASSLSNSYEQYF. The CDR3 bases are TGCGCCAGCAGCTTGAGCAATAGCTACGAGCAGTACTTC.

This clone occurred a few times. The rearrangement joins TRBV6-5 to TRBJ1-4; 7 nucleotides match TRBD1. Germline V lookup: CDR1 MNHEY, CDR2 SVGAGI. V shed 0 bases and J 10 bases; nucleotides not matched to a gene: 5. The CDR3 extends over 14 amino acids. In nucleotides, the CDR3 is TGTGCCAGCAGTTACTCCCGACAGGGTGGAAAACTGTTTTTT. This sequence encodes CASSYSRQGGKLFF.

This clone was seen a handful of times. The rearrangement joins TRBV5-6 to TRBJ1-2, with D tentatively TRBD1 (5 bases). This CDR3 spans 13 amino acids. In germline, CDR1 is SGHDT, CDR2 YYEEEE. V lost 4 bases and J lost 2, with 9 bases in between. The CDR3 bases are TGTGCCAGCAGCAAAGACAGCAACTATGGCTACACCTTC. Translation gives CASSKDSNYGYTF.

As DNA, the CDR3 is TGTGCCAGCAGTGACGCGGTCAGGGAAGTGACCCAGTACTTC. Its protein is CASSDAVREVTQYF. The gene calls are TRBV6-1 and TRBJ2-5, with D maybe TRBD1 (5 bases). The germline V gene has CDR1 MNHNS and CDR2 SASEGT. V lost 3 bases to trimming and J lost 7 bases, with 15 bases between them. The CDR3 length is 14 residues.

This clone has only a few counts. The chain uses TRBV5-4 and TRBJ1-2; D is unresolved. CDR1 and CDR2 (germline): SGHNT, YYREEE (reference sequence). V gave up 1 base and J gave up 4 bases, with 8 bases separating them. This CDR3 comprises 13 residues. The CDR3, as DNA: TGTGCCAGCAGCTTGCCGGTTAGCTATGGCTACACCTTC. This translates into CASSLPVSYGYTF.

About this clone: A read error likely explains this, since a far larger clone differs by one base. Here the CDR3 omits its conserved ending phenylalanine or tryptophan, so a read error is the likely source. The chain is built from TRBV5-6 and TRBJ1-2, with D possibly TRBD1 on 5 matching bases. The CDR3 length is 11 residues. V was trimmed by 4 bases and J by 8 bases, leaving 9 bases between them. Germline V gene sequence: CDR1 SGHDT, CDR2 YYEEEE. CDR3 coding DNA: TGTGCCAGCAGCCGGGGGTACGGCTACACCTTA. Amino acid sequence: CASSRGYGYTL.

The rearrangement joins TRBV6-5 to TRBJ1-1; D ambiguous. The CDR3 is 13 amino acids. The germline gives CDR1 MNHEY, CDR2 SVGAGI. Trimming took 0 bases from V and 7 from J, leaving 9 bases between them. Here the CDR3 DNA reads TGTGCCAGCAGTTACTCGAGAGTTAGTGAAGCTTTCTTT. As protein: CASSYSRVSEAFF.

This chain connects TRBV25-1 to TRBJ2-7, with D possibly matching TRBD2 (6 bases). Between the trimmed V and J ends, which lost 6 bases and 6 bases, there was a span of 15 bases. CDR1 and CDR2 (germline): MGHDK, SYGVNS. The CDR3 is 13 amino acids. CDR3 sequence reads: CASSPAGTGEQYF. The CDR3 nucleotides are TGTGCCAGCAGCCCCGCAGGGACTGGCGAGCAGTACTTC.

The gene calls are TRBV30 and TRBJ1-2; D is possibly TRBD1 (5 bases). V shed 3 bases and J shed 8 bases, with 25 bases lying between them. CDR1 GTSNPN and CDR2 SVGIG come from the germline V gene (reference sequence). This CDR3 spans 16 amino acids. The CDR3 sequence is CAWRPGLGVVRSGYTF. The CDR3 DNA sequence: TGTGCCTGGAGGCCAGGCCTAGGGGTGGTGCGCTCGGGCTACACCTTC.

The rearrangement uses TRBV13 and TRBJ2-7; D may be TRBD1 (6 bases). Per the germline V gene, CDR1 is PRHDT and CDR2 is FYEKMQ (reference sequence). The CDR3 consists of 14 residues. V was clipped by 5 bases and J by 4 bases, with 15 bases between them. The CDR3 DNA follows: TGTGCCAGCAGCGCCTCCGGGACACCTTACGAGCAGTACTTC. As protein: CASSASGTPYEQYF. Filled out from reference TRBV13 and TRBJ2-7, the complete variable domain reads AAGVIQSPRHLIKEKRETATLKCYPIPRHDTVYWYQQGPGQDPQFLISFYEKMQSDKGSIPDRFSAQQFSDYHSELNMSSLELGDSALYFCASSASGTPYEQYFGPGTRLTVT.

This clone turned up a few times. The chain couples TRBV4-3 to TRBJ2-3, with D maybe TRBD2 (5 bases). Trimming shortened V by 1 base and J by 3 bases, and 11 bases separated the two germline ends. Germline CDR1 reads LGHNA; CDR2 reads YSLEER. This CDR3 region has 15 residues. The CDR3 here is CASSQVPGSTDTQYF. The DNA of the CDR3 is TGCGCCAGCAGCCAAGTCCCGGGGAGTACAGATACGCAGTATTTT.

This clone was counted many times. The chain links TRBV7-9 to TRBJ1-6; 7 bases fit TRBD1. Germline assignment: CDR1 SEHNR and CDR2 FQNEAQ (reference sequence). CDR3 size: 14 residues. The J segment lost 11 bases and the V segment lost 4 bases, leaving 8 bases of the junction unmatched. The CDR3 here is CASSSGQSTAPLHF. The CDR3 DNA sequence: TGTGCCAGCAGCTCGGGACAGTCTACCGCACCCCTCCACTTT.

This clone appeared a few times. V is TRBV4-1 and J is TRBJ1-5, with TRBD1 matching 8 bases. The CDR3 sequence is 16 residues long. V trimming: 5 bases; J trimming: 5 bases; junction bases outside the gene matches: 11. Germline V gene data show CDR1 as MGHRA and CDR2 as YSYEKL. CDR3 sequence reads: CASSSIQAGGYQPQHF. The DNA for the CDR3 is TGCGCCAGCAGCTCTATCCAGGCAGGGGGCTATCAGCCCCAGCATTTT.

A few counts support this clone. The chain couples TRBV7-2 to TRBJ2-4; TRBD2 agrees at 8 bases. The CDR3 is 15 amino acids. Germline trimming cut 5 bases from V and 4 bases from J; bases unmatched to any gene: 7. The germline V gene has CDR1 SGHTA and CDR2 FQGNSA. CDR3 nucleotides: TGTGCCAGCAGCCCCCCTGGCGGGGGGAAAAACATTCAGTACTTC. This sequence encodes CASSPPGGGKNIQYF.

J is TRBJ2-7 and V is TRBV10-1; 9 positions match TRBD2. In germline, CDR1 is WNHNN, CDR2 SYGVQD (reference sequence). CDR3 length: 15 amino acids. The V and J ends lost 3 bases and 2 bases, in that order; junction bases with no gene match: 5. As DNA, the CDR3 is TGCGCCAGCAGTGAAGAGCGGGGGGTCGCCTACGAGCAGTACTTC. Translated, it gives CASSEERGVAYEQYF.

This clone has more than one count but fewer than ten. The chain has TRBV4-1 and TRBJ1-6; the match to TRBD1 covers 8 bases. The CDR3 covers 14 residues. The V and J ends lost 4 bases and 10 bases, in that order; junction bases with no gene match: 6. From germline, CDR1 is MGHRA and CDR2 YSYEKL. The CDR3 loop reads CASSRTGSESPLHF. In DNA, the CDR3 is TGCGCCAGCAGCCGGACAGGGAGTGAATCACCCCTCCACTTT.

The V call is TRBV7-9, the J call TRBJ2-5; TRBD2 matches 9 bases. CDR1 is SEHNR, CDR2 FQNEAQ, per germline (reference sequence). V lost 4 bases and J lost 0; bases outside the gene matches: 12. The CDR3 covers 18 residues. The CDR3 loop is CASSSPPSGGINQETQYF. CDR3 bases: TGTGCCAGCAGCTCCCCGCCAAGCGGGGGGATAAACCAAGAGACCCAGTACTTC.

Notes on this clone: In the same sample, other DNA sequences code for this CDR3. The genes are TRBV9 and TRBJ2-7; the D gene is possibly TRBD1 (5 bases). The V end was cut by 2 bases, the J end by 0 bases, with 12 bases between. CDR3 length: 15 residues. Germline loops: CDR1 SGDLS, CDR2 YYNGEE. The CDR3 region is CASSVGDRLSYEQYF. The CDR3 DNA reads TGTGCCAGCAGCGTGGGTGACAGACTCTCCTACGAGCAGTACTTC.

The CDR3 spells CASSEGAGGTYEQYF. The CDR3 DNA follows: TGTGCCAGCAGTGAAGGGGCGGGGGGAACCTACGAGCAGTACTTC. The gene calls are TRBV2 and TRBJ2-7; 8 bases align to TRBD2. CDR3 size: 15 residues. CDR1 is SNHLY and CDR2 is FYNNEI in the germline V gene. V shed 1 base, J shed 2 bases, and the junction held 4 bases outside the gene matches. The variable domain in full, with the rest retrieved from reference TRBV2 and TRBJ2-7, is EPEVTQTPSHQVTQMGQEVILRCVPISNHLYFYWYRQILGQKVEFLVSFYNNEISEKSEIFDDQFSVERPDGSNFTLKIRSTKLEDSAMYFCASSEGAGGTYEQYFGPGTRLTVT.

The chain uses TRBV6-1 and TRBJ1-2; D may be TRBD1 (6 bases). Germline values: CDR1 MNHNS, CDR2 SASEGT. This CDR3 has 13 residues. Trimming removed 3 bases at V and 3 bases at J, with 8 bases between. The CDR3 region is CASSDTGYYGYTF. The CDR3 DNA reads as TGTGCCAGCAGTGATACAGGGTACTATGGCTACACCTTC.

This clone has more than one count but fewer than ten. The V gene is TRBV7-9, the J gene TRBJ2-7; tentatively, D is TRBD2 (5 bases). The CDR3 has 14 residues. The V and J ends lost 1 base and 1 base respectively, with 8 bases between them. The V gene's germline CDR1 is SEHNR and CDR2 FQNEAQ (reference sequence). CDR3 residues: CASSLELGSYEQYF. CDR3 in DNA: TGTGCCAGCAGCTTAGAACTAGGGTCCTACGAGCAGTACTTC.